This T cell receptor (beta chain) originates from a study of early T cells in non-severe SARS-CoV-2 infection. Background on the study: The chains were unpaired, and the sequenced material was bulk RNA from unsorted whole blood. General observations from the study: Sequences matched to VDJdb favored anti-spike CD8 responses, while private and CD4 specificities were missed.

Trimming stripped 0 bases from V and 4 bases from J, with 6 bases between. The CDR3 extends over 13 amino acids. Germline CDR1 is SGHDN and CDR2 is FVKESK. Researchers attached unique molecular identifiers to individual cDNA molecules. TCRdb re-analysed the 5' RACE reads in MiXCR, keeping a single row per CDR3 protein. The profile covers 55,000 to 75,000 distinct CDR3 sequences, with less than 15% appearing a single time and approximately 1.7% taken by the ten largest. In its sample, this clonotype was seen many times. Its target is unknown. This clonotype was sampled from an adult who was a healthcare worker with PCR-confirmed SARS-CoV-2 infection or an uninfected control (not recorded which). The J gene is TRBJ1-2, the V gene TRBV14; no clear D gene. The sequenced sample consisted of whole blood. CDR3 loop: CASSQDGPYGYTF. In nucleotides, the CDR3 is TGTGCCAGCAGCCAAGATGGGCCCTATGGCTACACCTTC.